This T cell receptor (beta chain) emerged from a study of OX40 agonist ivuxolimab in advanced cancers. Findings of the study overall: The authors did not determine the antigen specificity of the expanded peripheral T cells. Clonal expansion from baseline to week 6 occurred in both CD4+ and CD8+ T cells. Normalized expansion of T-cell clones was also low for some nonresponders.

The table came from immunoSEQ multiplex PCR; TCRdb's copy has only in-frame clones and leaves some out. In the table there are about 69,000 clones, around 85% of which are singletons. The CDR3 covers 16 residues. Germline assignment: CDR1 SGHNT and CDR2 YYREEE (reference sequence). Trimming cost V 0 bases and J 4 bases; bases outside gene matches: 2. Autoimmune disease history or systemic immunosuppression disqualified patients. Notes on this clone: Its antigen is not known.

This clonotype originated in an adult with an advanced solid tumor such as melanoma, head and neck, liver or kidney cancer. Here the sequenced sample was CD4+ or CD8+ T cells sorted from blood, taken in a trial of the OX40 agonist ivuxolimab. The chain has TRBV5-4 and TRBJ2-5, with 14 bases matching TRBD2. In nucleotides, the CDR3 is TGTGCCAGCAGCTTGGAGACTAGCGGGAGGGGAGAGACCCAGTACTTC. Amino acid sequence: CASSLETSGRGETQYF.